This T cell receptor beta chain derives from a study of blood T cell repertoires in COVID-19. At the level of the study: Acute-phase and convalescent COVID-19 samples originated in the United States, Italy and Spain. Sources were T cells, B-cell-depleted T cells, or PBMCs; the material itself was cDNA or gDNA.

The CDR3 extends over 15 amino acids. Per the germline V gene, CDR1 is LGHDT and CDR2 is YNNKEL (reference sequence). V lost 6 bases and J 1 base, leaving 15 bases between the germline ends. In the authors' methods: Reference gene primer amplification gave nucleated cell count estimates. Repertoires were generated with immunoSEQ multiplex PCR, while TCRdb's copy carries only in-frame clones and drops some. V, J and clone size derive from that table, while D and trimming were established from the DNA sequence. The sample includes 200,000 to 250,000 clones, about 83% of them seen just once. Sequenced sample: peripheral blood. The chain recombines TRBV3-1 (or the pseudogene TRBV3-2) with TRBJ1-1, with D possibly being TRBD1 (6 bases). The origin of this receptor is an elderly man with acute or convalescent COVID-19. The CDR3, as DNA: TGTGCCAGCAGTACCGACAGAGGGGGGAACACTGAAGCTTTCTTT. Encoded protein: CASSTDRGGNTEAFF.